This T cell receptor (beta chain) was documented in a study of radiotherapy plus CTLA-4 blockade in lung cancer. Study as a whole: Of all patients, more than 15% responded objectively and 30% to 35% showed disease control. Overall study findings and caveats: Reported findings show early blood T cell clone dynamics, with interferon-beta, best predicted response. Researchers report tumor-derived TCR clones expanding in blood after radiotherapy plus ipilimumab.

This table comes from immunoSEQ multiplex PCR, and its TCRdb copy is limited to in-frame clones, with some not included. The data show 90,000 to 150,000 clones, more than 65% seen once. For this clone: The antigen remains unidentified.

People whose metastatic non-small-cell lung cancer was chemo-refractory got focal radiation along with CTLA-4 blockade by ipilimumab. The sequencing used peripheral blood, collected from a patient treated with radiotherapy plus ipilimumab. The sequence was collected from a human donor with non-small cell lung cancer who had a partial response to radiotherapy plus ipilimumab.

This CDR3 is CASSESEGYGYTF. The CDR3 DNA reads as TGTGCCAGCAGTGAGAGCGAAGGCTATGGCTACACCTTC. The genes are TRBV6-1 and TRBJ1-2; D not certain. CDR3 length: 13 amino acids. Germline V CDR1 and CDR2: MNHNS, SASEGT. V was cut by 3 bases and J by 4 bases, with 9 bases left in between.